Sequencing of this T cell receptor beta chain was carried out in a study of OX40 agonist ivuxolimab in advanced cancers. A note on the overall study: Ivuxolimab was a fully human IgG2 agonistic monoclonal antibody targeting the costimulatory receptor OX40 (CD134). Intravenous ivuxolimab was administered to patients every 2 weeks at six dose levels: 0.01, 0.1, 0.3, 1.5, 3 and 10 mg/kg. Of the 52 patients in dose escalation, 19 had hepatocellular carcinoma, some 15 had melanoma, 9 had renal cell carcinoma and 9 had head and neck cancer. A male proportion of around 80% and a mean age of roughly 55 years, ranging from 23 to 79, were recorded for the dose-escalation cohort. Prior anti-PD-1, anti-PD-L1 or anti-CTLA-4 therapy was permitted, and checkpoint inhibitors had been received by less than 45% of dose-escalation patients. Partial responses occurred in three dose-escalation patients: two with cutaneous melanoma and one with hepatocellular carcinoma. Peripheral TCRbeta sequencing aimed to test whether ivuxolimab altered TCR sequence diversity and caused clonal T-cell expansion. The paper describes the monotherapy dose-escalation part (N of about 50 patients) of the phase I trial of ivuxolimab.

CDR1 and CDR2 are read off the germline V gene as SGDLS and YYNGEE. At the junction V is shortened by 3 bases and J by 3 bases; bases outside the gene matches: 13. Taken from cysteine to phenylalanine, the CDR3 has 19 residues. Of all the DNA, just the CDR3 is kept, 57 bases in frame from base 1. In regard to this clone: The clone's antigen remains unknown. No much larger clone is present one base from it, and per-base qualities are unavailable.

The paper as a whole reports these results and caveats: Low levels of normalized T-cell clonal expansion were also seen in some nonresponding patients. After ivuxolimab, more expanded clones were found on average in CD8+ T cells than in CD4+ T cells. At doses of 0.1 to 3.0 mg/kg, clonal expansion of both CD4+ and CD8+ blood T cells was observed from baseline to week 6. Partial responders in the 0.1-3.0 mg/kg groups had among the lowest normalized peripheral clonal expansion, especially among CD8+ T cells. Antigen specificity was not determined for the clonally expanded peripheral T cells.

Patients with a history of autoimmune disease or receiving systemic immunosuppression were excluded from the trial. In every dose cohort, peripheral blood was drawn for TCR sequencing at baseline, cycle 4 day 1, and cycle 7 day 1. Samples came from an open-label, multicenter, first-in-human phase I dose-escalation trial of ivuxolimab. The trial enrolled adults with locally advanced or metastatic head and neck squamous cell, hepatocellular, melanoma or renal cell carcinoma. CD4+ and CD8+ T cells were sorted separately from peripheral blood before TCR sequencing. Genomic DNA was isolated from the sorted cells so that the TCRbeta CDR3 region could be sequenced. The immunoSEQ Assay was used to sequence the TCRbeta CDR3 regions. As stored in TCRdb, this immuneACCESS dataset retains in-frame rearrangements with V and J assigned. A fraction of the clones does not appear; measured against another copy, unresolved V genes explain less than half of the discrepancy, and the remainder lacks a known reason. The sample includes 35,000 to 55,000 clones, with 84% observed a single time. The biggest ten clones account for 14% to 15% of the sample.

The sample here was CD4+ or CD8+ T cells sorted from blood, taken in a trial of the OX40 agonist ivuxolimab. The source is an adult with an advanced solid tumor such as melanoma, head and neck, liver or kidney cancer. The chain was built from TRBV9 and TRBJ2-3; 13 central bases correspond to TRBD2. CDR3 region: CASSEPSPGTSGVTDTQYF. The sequenced DNA: TGTGCCAGCAGCGAACCCAGCCCAGGGACTAGCGGGGTTACAGATACGCAGTATTTT.